This T cell receptor (beta chain) was captured in a study of shared clonotypes between healthy human individuals. Study-level background: Participating donors consisted of a couple of women and a few men aged 18 to 49.

Donors comprised healthy HIV-negative adults lacking recent acute infections or vaccinations. On sorted subsets, replicate PCRs used about 180 ng DNA, or 31,000 or so T cell genomes. Per the original methods: Filtering differed because ImmunoSEQ produced junction-only sequences that carried no quality scores. Measured with immunoSEQ multiplex PCR; TCRdb has only the in-frame clones, and not every one. The V and J calls and clone size are taken from that table; D and trimming were inferred from the DNA. The table shows roughly 720,000 clones, with less than 95% occurring only once. Trimming shortened V by 2 bases and J by 3 bases, and 7 bases separated the two germline ends. This CDR3 comprises 14 residues. The germline V gene encodes CDR1 LNHDA and CDR2 SQIVND (reference sequence).

The sequence was collected from a man between 18 and 35 years old in good health. Some clones in this sample may be carry-over from other donors' samples. Sample: memory CD8+ T cells from PBMCs. The sample's subset: CD45RO+ cells pooled with CCR7-negative TemRA cells. J is TRBJ2-2 and V is TRBV19; D remains unclear. This chain's CDR3 is CASSITWDTGELFF. The CDR3 DNA follows: TGTGCCAGTAGTATAACGTGGGACACCGGGGAGCTGTTTTTT.